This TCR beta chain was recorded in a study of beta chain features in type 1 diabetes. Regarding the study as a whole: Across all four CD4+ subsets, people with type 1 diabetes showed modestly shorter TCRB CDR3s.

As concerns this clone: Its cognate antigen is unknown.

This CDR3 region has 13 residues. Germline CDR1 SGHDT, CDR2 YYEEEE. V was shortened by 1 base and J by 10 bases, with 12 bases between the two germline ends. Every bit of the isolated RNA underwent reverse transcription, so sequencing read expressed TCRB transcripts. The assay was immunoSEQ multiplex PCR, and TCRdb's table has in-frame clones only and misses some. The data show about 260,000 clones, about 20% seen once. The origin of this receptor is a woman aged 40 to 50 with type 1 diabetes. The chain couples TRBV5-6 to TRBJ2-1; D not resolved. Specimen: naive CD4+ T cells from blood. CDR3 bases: TGTGCCAGCAGCTTGCCTCATGGCGGCGAGCAGTTCTTC. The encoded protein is CASSLPHGGEQFF.